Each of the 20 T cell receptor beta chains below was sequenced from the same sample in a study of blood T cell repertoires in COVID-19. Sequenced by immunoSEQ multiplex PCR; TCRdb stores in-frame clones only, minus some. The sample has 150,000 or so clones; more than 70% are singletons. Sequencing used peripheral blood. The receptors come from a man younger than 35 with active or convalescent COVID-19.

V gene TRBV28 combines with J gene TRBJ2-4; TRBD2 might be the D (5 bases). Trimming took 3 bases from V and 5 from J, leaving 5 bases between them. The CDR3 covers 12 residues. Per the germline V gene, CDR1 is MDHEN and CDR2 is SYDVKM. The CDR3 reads CASSLRENIQYF. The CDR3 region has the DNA TGTGCCAGCAGTTTGAGGGAAAACATTCAGTACTTC.

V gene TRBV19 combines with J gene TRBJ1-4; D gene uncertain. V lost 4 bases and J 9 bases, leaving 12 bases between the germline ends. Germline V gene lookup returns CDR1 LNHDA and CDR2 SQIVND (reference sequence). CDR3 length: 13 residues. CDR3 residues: CASSTDGRKKLFF. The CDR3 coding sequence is TGTGCCAGTAGTACAGACGGGAGGAAAAAACTGTTTTTT.

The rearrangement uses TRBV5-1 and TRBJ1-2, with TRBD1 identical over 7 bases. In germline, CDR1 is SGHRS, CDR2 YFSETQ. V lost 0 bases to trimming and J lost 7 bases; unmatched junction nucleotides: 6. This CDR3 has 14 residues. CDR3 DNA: TGCGCCAGCAGCTTGGGAGACAGGGTCCGTGGCTACACCTTC. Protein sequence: CASSLGDRVRGYTF. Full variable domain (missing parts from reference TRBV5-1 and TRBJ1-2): KAGVTQTPRYLIKTRGQQVTLSCSPISGHRSVSWYQQTPGQGLQFLFEYFSETQRNKGNFPGRFSGRQFSNSRSEMNVSTLELGDSALYLCASSLGDRVRGYTFGSGTRLTVV.

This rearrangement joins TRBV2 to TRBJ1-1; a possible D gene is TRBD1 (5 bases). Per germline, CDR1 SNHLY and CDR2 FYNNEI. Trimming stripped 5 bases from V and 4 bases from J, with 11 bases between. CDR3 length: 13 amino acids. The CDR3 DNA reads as TGTGCCAGCAGTAGAAACGGGGGCACTGAAGCTTTCTTT. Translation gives CASSRNGGTEAFF.

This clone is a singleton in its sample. In DNA, the CDR3 is TGTGCCAGCAGTTTCACGCAGACAGGGCTTAATGAAAAACTGTTTTTT. Residues: CASSFTQTGLNEKLFF. The chain is built from TRBV6-5 and TRBJ1-4; TRBD1 agrees at 7 bases. The CDR3 spans 16 residues. Germline loops: CDR1 MNHEY, CDR2 SVGAGI. The junction had 9 bases not matched to a gene; V was cut back by 4 bases and J by 4 bases.

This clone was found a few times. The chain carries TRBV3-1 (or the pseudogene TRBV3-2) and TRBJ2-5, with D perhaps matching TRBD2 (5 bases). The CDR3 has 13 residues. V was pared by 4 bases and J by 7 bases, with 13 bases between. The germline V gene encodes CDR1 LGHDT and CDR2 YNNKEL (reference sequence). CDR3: CASSREGAGTQYF. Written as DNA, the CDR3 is TGTGCCAGCAGCCGCGAGGGAGCTGGGACCCAGTACTTC.

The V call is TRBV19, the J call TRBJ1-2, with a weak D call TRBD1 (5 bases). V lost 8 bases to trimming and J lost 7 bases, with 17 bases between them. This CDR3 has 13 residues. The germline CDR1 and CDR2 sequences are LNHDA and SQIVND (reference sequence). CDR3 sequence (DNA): TGTGCCAGTGCGGGGGGGAGGGCACGTGGCTACACCTTC. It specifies CASAGGRARGYTF.

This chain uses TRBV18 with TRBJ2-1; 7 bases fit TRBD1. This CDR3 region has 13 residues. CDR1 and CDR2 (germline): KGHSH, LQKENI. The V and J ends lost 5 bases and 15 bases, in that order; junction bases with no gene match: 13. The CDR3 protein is CASSAYTGEQRFF. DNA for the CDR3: TGTGCCAGCTCAGCCTATACAGGGGAGCAAAGGTTCTTC.

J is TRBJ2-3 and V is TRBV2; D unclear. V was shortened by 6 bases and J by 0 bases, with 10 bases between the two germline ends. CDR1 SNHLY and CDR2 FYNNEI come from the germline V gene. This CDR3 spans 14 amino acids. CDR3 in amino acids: CASRGIFSTDTQYF. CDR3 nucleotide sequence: TGTGCCAGCAGGGGCATCTTTAGCACAGATACGCAGTATTTT.

CDR3 sequence: CASRKQGANTGELFF. CDR3 DNA: TGTGCCAGCAGAAAACAGGGAGCGAACACCGGGGAGCTGTTTTTT. The chain employs TRBV28 and TRBJ2-2; the D gene is possibly TRBD1 (6 bases). The germline CDR1 and CDR2 sequences are MDHEN and SYDVKM. The ends were cut back, 6 bases at V and 0 bases at J, with 11 bases in the middle. The CDR3 is 15 residues long. The variable domain in full, completed from reference TRBV28 and TRBJ2-2, reads DVKVTQSSRYLVKRTGEKVFLECVQDMDHENMFWYRQDPGLGLRLIYFSYDVKMKEKGDIPEGYSVSREKKERFSLILESASTNQTSMYLCASRKQGANTGELFFGEGSRLTVL.

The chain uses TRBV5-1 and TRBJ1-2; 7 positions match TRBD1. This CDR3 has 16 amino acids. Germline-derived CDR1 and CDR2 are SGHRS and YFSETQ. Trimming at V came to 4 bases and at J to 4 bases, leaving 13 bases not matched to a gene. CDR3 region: CASSIEYRGLSYGYTF. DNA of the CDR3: TGCGCCAGCAGCATAGAATACAGGGGATTAAGCTATGGCTACACCTTC.

CDR3 residues: CASTLNNEQFF. The CDR3, as DNA: TGTGCCAGCACCCTAAACAATGAGCAGTTCTTC. J is TRBJ2-1 and V is TRBV6-5, with D hard to call. Germline CDR1 MNHEY, CDR2 SVGAGI. This CDR3 has 11 residues. With 7 bases removed from V and 5 bases from J, the gap between germline ends came to 6 bases.

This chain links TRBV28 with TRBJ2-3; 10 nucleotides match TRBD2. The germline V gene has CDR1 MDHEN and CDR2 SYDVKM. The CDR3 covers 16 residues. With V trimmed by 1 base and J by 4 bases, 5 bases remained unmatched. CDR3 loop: CASSLSLAGVSDTQYF. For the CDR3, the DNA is TGTGCCAGCAGTTTATCTCTAGCGGGAGTGTCAGATACGCAGTATTTT.

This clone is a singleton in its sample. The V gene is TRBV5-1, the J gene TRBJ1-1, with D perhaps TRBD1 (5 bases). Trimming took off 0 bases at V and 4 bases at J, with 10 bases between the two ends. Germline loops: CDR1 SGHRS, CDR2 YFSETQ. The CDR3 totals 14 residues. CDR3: CASSLAGVGTEAFF. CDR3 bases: TGCGCCAGCAGCTTGGCGGGGGTGGGCACTGAAGCTTTCTTT.

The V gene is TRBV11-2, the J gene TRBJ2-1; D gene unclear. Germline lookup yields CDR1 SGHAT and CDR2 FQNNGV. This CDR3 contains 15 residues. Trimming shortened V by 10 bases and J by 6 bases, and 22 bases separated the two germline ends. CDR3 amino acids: CATETGSSPSNEQFF. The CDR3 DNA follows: TGTGCCACCGAGACGGGTAGCTCCCCCAGCAATGAGCAGTTCTTC.

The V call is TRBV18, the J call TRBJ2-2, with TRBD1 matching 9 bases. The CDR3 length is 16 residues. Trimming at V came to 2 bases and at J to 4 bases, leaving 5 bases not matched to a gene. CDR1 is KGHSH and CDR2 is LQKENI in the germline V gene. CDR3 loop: CASSPGTGFSTGELFF. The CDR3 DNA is TGTGCCAGCTCACCAGGGACAGGGTTCAGCACCGGGGAGCTGTTTTTT.

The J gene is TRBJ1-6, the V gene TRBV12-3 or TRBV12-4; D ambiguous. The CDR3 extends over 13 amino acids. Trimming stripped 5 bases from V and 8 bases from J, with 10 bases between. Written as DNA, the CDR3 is TGTGCCAGCAGTCCAGACCGGGATTCACCCCTCCACTTT. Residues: CASSPDRDSPLHF.

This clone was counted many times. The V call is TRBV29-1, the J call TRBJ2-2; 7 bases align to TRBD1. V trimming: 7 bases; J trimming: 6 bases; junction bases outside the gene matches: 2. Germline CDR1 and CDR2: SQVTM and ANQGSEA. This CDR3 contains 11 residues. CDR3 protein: CSGQGAGELFF. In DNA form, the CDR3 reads TGCAGCGGGCAGGGGGCCGGGGAGCTGTTTTTT.

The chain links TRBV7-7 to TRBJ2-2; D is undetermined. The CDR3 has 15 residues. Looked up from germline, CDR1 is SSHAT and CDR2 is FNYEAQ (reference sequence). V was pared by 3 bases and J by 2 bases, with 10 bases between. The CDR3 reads CASSLNSPNTGELFF. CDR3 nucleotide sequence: TGTGCCAGCAGCTTGAACAGCCCTAACACCGGGGAGCTGTTTTTT.

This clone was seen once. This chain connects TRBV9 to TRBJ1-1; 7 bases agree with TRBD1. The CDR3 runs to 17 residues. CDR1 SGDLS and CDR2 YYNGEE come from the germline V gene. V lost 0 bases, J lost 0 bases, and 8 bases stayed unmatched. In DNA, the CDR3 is TGTGCCAGCAGCGTAGCTACAGGGGTTACTTTGAACACTGAAGCTTTCTTT. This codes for CASSVATGVTLNTEAFF.